This T cell receptor (beta chain) was identified in a study of T cell changes during pregnancy in multiple sclerosis. With 3 bases clipped from V and 1 base from J, the junction kept 12 bases outside the gene matches. The CDR3 consists of 18 residues. The V gene's germline CDR1 is SGHKS and CDR2 YYEKEE (reference sequence). Measured with immunoSEQ multiplex PCR; TCRdb has only the in-frame clones, and not every one. The data hold over 35,000 clones, with approximately 92% observed a single time. The source material was peripheral blood, sampled before pregnancy. V usage is TRBV5-5 and J usage is TRBJ2-2, with 7 bases matching TRBD2. The TCR originated in a female donor with multiple sclerosis, enrolled in a pregnancy study. CDR3 protein: CASSSLFGGGGNTGELFF. The DNA of the CDR3 is TGTGCCAGCAGCTCCCTGTTCGGAGGCGGGGGGAACACCGGGGAGCTGTTTTTT.